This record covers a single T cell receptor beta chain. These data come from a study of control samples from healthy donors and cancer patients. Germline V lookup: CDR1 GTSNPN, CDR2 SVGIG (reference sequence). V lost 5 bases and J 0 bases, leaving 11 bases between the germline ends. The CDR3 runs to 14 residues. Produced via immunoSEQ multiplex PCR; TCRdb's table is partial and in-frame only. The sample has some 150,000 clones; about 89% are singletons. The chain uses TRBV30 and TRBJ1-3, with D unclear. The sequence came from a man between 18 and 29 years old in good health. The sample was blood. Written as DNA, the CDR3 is TGTGCCTGGCTTGGCGGAAGCTCTGGAAACACCATATATTTT. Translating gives CAWLGGSSGNTIYF.